These T cell receptor beta chains were read from a single sample in a study of blood T cell repertoires in COVID-19. Sequenced by immunoSEQ multiplex PCR; TCRdb stores in-frame clones only, minus some. The table has 70,000 to 80,000 clones, 86% seen once; the top ten hold roughly 15%. Sequencing was carried out using peripheral blood. Receptor source: a man of 80 years or more in a cohort sampled during active COVID-19. CDR3s include the opening cysteine and the closing phenylalanine or tryptophan. D genes are given only for firm matches. Clone sizes are given selectively: once, few, many, or a class where the clone is expanded.

j_call v_call d_call clone_size cdr3_nt cdr3_aa
TRBJ2-1 TRBV7-9 TRBD2 - TGTGCCAGCACGGGACTAGATAGGGGTGAGCAGTTCTTC CASTGLDRGEQFF
TRBJ2-5 TRBV5-1 - - TGCGCCAGCAGCTTGGGGGGGCCAGGAACCCAGTACTTC CASSLGGPGTQYF
TRBJ2-2 TRBV9 - - TGTGCCAGCAGCGTAGTCGATCGGGGAACCGGGGAGCTGTTTTTT CASSVVDRGTGELFF
TRBJ2-1 TRBV7-2 TRBD1 - TGTGCCTGCAAACCGGGACAGTACTTCAATGAGCAGTTCTTC CACKPGQYFNEQFF
TRBJ1-6 TRBV10-3 - - TGTGCCATCAGTGAGTCTACAGGCGCCAATTCACCCCTCCACTTT CAISESTGANSPLHF
TRBJ1-1 TRBV19 - - TGTGCCAGTAGTATAGAGGGGGGGAGCACTGAAGCTTTCTTT CASSIEGGSTEAFF
TRBJ2-3 TRBV7-9 - - TGTGCCAGCAGCGACCCAGGGGATCGGAGAACAGATACGCAGTATTTT CASSDPGDRRTDTQYF
TRBJ1-2 TRBV28 - - TGTGCCAGCAGTCCCAACCGACAGGCAGCCAACTATGGCTACACCTTC CASSPNRQAANYGYTF
TRBJ2-5 TRBV4-1 TRBD2 - TGCGCCAGCAGACGCCGACTAGCGGATACTGCGGAGACCCAGTACTTC CASRRRLADTAETQYF
TRBJ2-1 TRBV18 TRBD1 - TGTGCCAGCTCACCTGGACAGGGGGACTACAATGAGCAGTTCTTC CASSPGQGDYNEQFF
TRBJ2-3 TRBV7-6 TRBD2 - TGTGCCAGCAGCTATTCAGCGGGGGGCACAGATACGCAGTATTTT CASSYSAGGTDTQYF
TRBJ1-4 TRBV28 - - TGTGCCAGCAGTGGTATGCGCAATGAAAAACTGTTTTTT CASSGMRNEKLFF
TRBJ1-5 TRBV28 TRBD1 few TGTGCCAGCAGCCCCCAAGGGACAGGCGGTGGGCCCCAGCATTTT CASSPQGTGGGPQHF
TRBJ2-1 TRBV19 - - TGTGCCAGTAGTTCGCTAGTGAGTTATGAGCAGTTCTTC CASSSLVSYEQFF
TRBJ2-7 TRBV5-1 TRBD1 few TGCGCCAGCAGCCTCCAACCCGGGACAGGGGACTACGAGCAGTACTTC CASSLQPGTGDYEQYF
TRBJ2-3 TRBV4-2 - - TGTGCCAGCAGCCAAGCAACCAGTATCAAAGCGGATACGCAGTATTTT CASSQATSIKADTQYF
TRBJ2-3 TRBV12-5 - - TGTGCTAGTGGTTTGAGCGGCCTGGATACGCAGTATTTT CASGLSGLDTQYF
TRBJ2-7 TRBV7-6 TRBD2 - TGTGCCAGCAGCCCCTTTGCTAGCGGGGGGGCCTACGAGCAGTACTTC CASSPFASGGAYEQYF
TRBJ1-1 TRBV6-5 - - TGTGCCAGCAGTTACCTCGGACAGCGAGGGACTGAAGCTTTCTTT CASSYLGQRGTEAFF
TRBJ1-2 TRBV6-5 TRBD1 many TGTGCCAGCAGACCCGGGACAGGGCCTTCTGGCTACACCTTC CASRPGTGPSGYTF
TRBJ2-5 TRBV28 TRBD2 - TGTGCCAGCAGTTCCGGAGGGACTAGCCAAGAGACCCAGTACTTC CASSSGGTSQETQYF
TRBJ1-2 TRBV6-2/TRBV6-3 TRBD1 - TGTGCCAGCAGCCGAGACAGGGAGGTCGGCTACACCTTC CASSRDREVGYTF
TRBJ2-7 TRBV5-1 - - TGCGCCAGCAGCTCTAGTAAGTCGATCCCCTACGAGCAGTACTTC CASSSSKSIPYEQYF
TRBJ2-5 TRBV28 TRBD1 - TGTGCCAGCAGTTCGGCGGGACAGGCTCAAGAGACCCAGTACTTC CASSSAGQAQETQYF
TRBJ1-5 TRBV2 TRBD1 - TGTGCCAGCCGATTAACCGGGACAGGGGGCCAGCCCCAGCATTTT CASRLTGTGGQPQHF
TRBJ2-2 TRBV11-2 - - TGTGCCAGCAGCTTGTTCGTCGGGGAGCTGTTTTTT CASSLFVGELFF
TRBJ2-5 TRBV9 TRBD2 - TGTGCCAGCAGCCCCCGTGGGCGGGGGGGCTCAGAGACCCAGTACTTC CASSPRGRGGSETQYF
TRBJ2-1 TRBV3-1/TRBV3-2 TRBD1 - TGTGCCAGCAGCCCGGGTAGACAGGGGCACAATGAGCAGTTCTTC CASSPGRQGHNEQFF
TRBJ1-1 TRBV28 - - TGTGCCAGCAGCCTGACGGGGGATGACGCTTTCTTT CASSLTGDDAFF
TRBJ1-4 TRBV6-6 - - TGTGCCAGCAGTCTCCGAGGAAATTGGGTAACTAATGAAAAACTGTTTTTT CASSLRGNWVTNEKLFF